Below are 28 T cell receptor beta chains sequenced from a single sample in a study of T-cell reconstitution after alpha-beta-depleted transplantation in children. The TCRbeta library was prepared with unique molecular identifiers. Each CDR3 protein is one row after TCRdb ran MiXCR on the PCR reads. The sample lists 200,000 to 300,000 distinct CDR3 sequences; more than 10% were seen once. Source: PBMCs from the stem cell graft donor, taken from the stem cell graft. All receptors come from a human donor who donated a stem cell graft to a child with acute lymphoblastic leukemia.

This clonotype was counted at least ten times. J is TRBJ2-2 and V is TRBV2; D gene ambiguous. CDR3 length equals 15 residues. V gave up 5 bases and J gave up 4 bases, with 14 bases separating them. From germline, CDR1 is SNHLY and CDR2 FYNNEI. The CDR3 loop is CASSFSLRVTGELFF. CDR3 DNA: TGTGCCAGCAGTTTCAGTCTCCGGGTCACCGGGGAGCTGTTTTTT.

The sample holds many counts of this clonotype. V and J are TRBV20-1 and TRBJ1-2; D not certain. Deletions cut 0 bases from V and 4 bases from J, with 18 bases between. From germline, CDR1 is DFQATT and CDR2 SNEGSKA (reference sequence). The CDR3 consists of 16 residues. CDR3 region: CSARDSPRSRSYGYTF. CDR3 DNA: TGCAGTGCTAGAGATTCCCCCAGGTCGCGTAGCTATGGCTACACCTTC.

In this sample, this clonotype turned up many times. This chain connects TRBV20-1 to TRBJ2-1; D gene ambiguous. Germline CDR1 and CDR2: DFQATT and SNEGSKA (reference sequence). CDR3 length equals 15 residues. V was trimmed by 5 bases and J by 5 bases, leaving 19 bases between them. Here the CDR3 DNA reads TGCAGTGCTCTCACCGGACGAGGCGAAAACAATGAGCAGTTCTTC. This translates into CSALTGRGENNEQFF.

This clonotype was counted ten times or more. The V and J genes are TRBV20-1 and TRBJ1-1, with a weak D call TRBD1 (6 bases). CDR1 and CDR2 from the germline V gene are DFQATT and SNEGSKA (reference sequence). V lost 3 bases, J lost 10 bases, and 12 bases lay in between. The CDR3 is 11 amino acids. The CDR3 region is CSARIQGVAFF. In DNA form, the CDR3 reads TGCAGTGCTAGGATACAGGGCGTAGCTTTCTTT.

Many counts were recorded for this clonotype. The chain has TRBV20-1 and TRBJ2-2; 9 bases agree with TRBD2. CDR3 length: 14 amino acids. Germline V gene sequence: CDR1 DFQATT, CDR2 SNEGSKA (reference sequence). After removal of 5 bases from V and 0 bases from J, the junction contained 1 base not matched to a gene. DNA of the CDR3: TGCAGTGCTCGACTAGCGGCGAACACCGGGGAGCTGTTTTTT. It is translated as CSARLAANTGELFF.

In its sample, this clonotype was seen a few times. This chain uses TRBV7-1 with TRBJ2-3, with 12 bases matching TRBD2. TRBV7-1 is filed as an ORF, its function uncertain. V gave up 3 bases and J gave up 5 bases; unmatched junction bases: 30. The CDR3 is made up of 24 amino acids. This chain's CDR3 is CASSSPYQPRTSGNNKLRGDTQYF. The CDR3 DNA is TGTGCCAGCAGCTCTCCCTACCAACCTCGGACTAGCGGGAATAATAAACTAAGGGGAGATACGCAGTATTTT.

The rearrangement uses TRBV10-1 and TRBJ2-5; 8 positions agree with TRBD1. V was clipped by 3 bases and J by 4 bases; unmatched bases: 4. The CDR3 has 14 amino acids. The V gene's germline CDR1 is WNHNN and CDR2 SYGVQD (reference sequence). CDR3 in amino acids: CASSEGQGGETQYF. Written as DNA, the CDR3 is TGCGCCAGCAGTGAAGGACAGGGAGGAGAGACCCAGTACTTC.

This clonotype occurred many times. The genes are TRBV20-1 and TRBJ1-4; the match to TRBD1 covers 7 bases. The CDR3 has 15 amino acids. V dropped 3 bases and J dropped 8; count of bases not matched to a gene: 12. Germline V lookup: CDR1 DFQATT, CDR2 SNEGSKA (reference sequence). CDR3 nucleotide sequence: TGCAGTGCTAGTGAGGCACAGGGGAGTGGGGAAAAACTGTTTTTT. Amino acid sequence: CSASEAQGSGEKLFF.

This clonotype was seen just once. This rearrangement joins TRBV6-2 or TRBV6-3 to TRBJ1-5; TRBD1 matches 7 bases. The germline V gene has CDR1 MNHEY and CDR2 SVGEGT. CDR3 size: 14 residues. V lost 6 bases to trimming and J lost 5 bases; unmatched junction nucleotides: 7. The CDR3 protein is CASRNRDSYQPQHF. In DNA form, the CDR3 reads TGTGCCAGCAGAAACCGGGACAGCTATCAGCCCCAGCATTTT.

This clonotype was recorded many times. J is TRBJ2-2 and V is TRBV12-3 or TRBV12-4; TRBD1 agrees at 9 bases. The CDR3 is 13 amino acids. V shed 8 bases, J shed 5 bases, and the junction held 3 bases outside the gene matches. For the CDR3, the DNA is TGTGCCAGCGGGACAGGGTCAACCGGGGAGCTGTTTTTT. It translates to CASGTGSTGELFF.

This clonotype has at least ten counts. The chain is built from TRBV6-1 and TRBJ2-2; D tentatively fits TRBD1 or TRBD2 (5 bases each). The CDR3 runs to 14 residues. Germline V gene sequence: CDR1 MNHNS, CDR2 SASEGT. Trimming left V 6 bases short and J 1 base short, with 9 bases between. The CDR3 loop reads CASRGTENTGELFF. In DNA, the CDR3 is TGTGCCAGCAGGGGGACGGAGAACACCGGGGAGCTGTTTTTT.

In its sample, this clonotype was seen many times. The J gene is TRBJ1-6, the V gene TRBV20-1, with D possibly TRBD1 on 5 matching bases. Deletions cut 3 bases from V and 10 bases from J, with 7 bases between. The CDR3 is made up of 11 amino acids. Germline assignment: CDR1 DFQATT and CDR2 SNEGSKA (reference sequence). This chain's CDR3 is CSARQGSPLHF. CDR3 bases: TGCAGTGCTAGGCAGGGATCACCCCTCCACTTT.

This clonotype was found a few times. V usage is TRBV7-9 and J usage is TRBJ2-1; D remains ambiguous. Germline-derived CDR1 and CDR2 are SEHNR and FQNEAQ (reference sequence). The CDR3 spans 12 residues. Trimming cost V 0 bases and J 8 bases, with 5 bases left between them. The CDR3 DNA reads as TGTGCCAGCAGCTTAGCGAGCGATGAGCAGTTCTTC. Amino acid sequence: CASSLASDEQFF.

This clonotype was counted ten times or more. The V gene is TRBV10-3, the J gene TRBJ2-7; TRBD1 matches 9 bases. With 6 bases clipped from V and 4 bases from J, the junction kept 7 bases outside the gene matches. The CDR3 contains 14 residues. CDR1 and CDR2 (germline): ENHRY, SYGVKD. CDR3 sequence (DNA): TGTGCCATCAGCGTTGCGACAGGGGGGTACGAGCAGTACTTC. Translating it yields CAISVATGGYEQYF.

In DNA, the CDR3 is TGCAGCGTTGACCCGACAGGGAAGGGTAGTGGCTACACCTTC. Protein product: CSVDPTGKGSGYTF. The V gene is TRBV29-1, the J gene TRBJ1-2; 7 bases agree with TRBD1. Germline assignment: CDR1 SQVTM and CDR2 ANQGSEA. The CDR3 length is 14 residues. The J segment lost 7 bases and the V segment lost 3 bases, leaving 11 bases of the junction unmatched.

In its sample, this clonotype was seen many times. J is TRBJ2-3 and V is TRBV7-2, with no clear D. The CDR3 length is 12 residues. V dropped 0 bases and J dropped 6 bases, with 4 bases sitting between them. The germline V gene encodes CDR1 SGHTA and CDR2 FQGNSA. CDR3 sequence: CASSLARDTQYF. The CDR3 DNA sequence: TGTGCCAGCAGCTTAGCGAGGGATACGCAGTATTTT.

In this sample, this clonotype turned up many times. An end of the junction does not agree with germline; a read error may underlie this. The J gene is TRBJ1-1, the V gene TRBV9, with D possibly TRBD1 on 5 matching bases. Looked up from germline, CDR1 is SGDLS and CDR2 is YYNGEE. This CDR3 contains 17 residues. CDR3 amino acids: CASSVDAGTLRNTEAFF. In nucleotides, the CDR3 is TGTGCCAGCAGTGTAGACGCGGGGACCCTTAGGAACACTGAAGCTTTCTTT.

In this sample, this clonotype turned up many times. The J gene is TRBJ2-2, the V gene TRBV29-1; no definite D call. Germline V CDR1 and CDR2: SQVTM, ANQGSEA. The length of the CDR3 is 11 residues. Deletions cut 6 bases from V and 1 base from J, with 3 bases between. The CDR3 bases are TGCAGCGTCAGGAACACCGGGGAGCTGTTTTTT. Its protein product is CSVRNTGELFF.

This clonotype has ten or more counts. The V gene is TRBV29-1, the J gene TRBJ1-5; D is unresolved. Germline assignment: CDR1 SQVTM and CDR2 ANQGSEA. V dropped 5 bases and J dropped 2 bases, with 10 bases sitting between them. The CDR3 contains 13 residues. CDR3 region: CSVRCYGNQPQHF. The CDR3 coding sequence is TGCAGCGTTCGCTGTTATGGCAATCAGCCCCAGCATTTT.

This clonotype was detected many times. The chain has TRBV10-3 and TRBJ2-2; no clear D gene. Germline lookup yields CDR1 ENHRY and CDR2 SYGVKD. This CDR3 comprises 12 residues. The V end was cut by 5 bases, the J end by 1 base, with 2 bases between. CDR3 bases: TGTGCCATCAGTCTGAACACCGGGGAGCTGTTTTTT. This sequence encodes CAISLNTGELFF.

In this sample, this clonotype turned up many times. The rearrangement uses TRBV12-3 or TRBV12-4 and TRBJ1-5, with 8 bases fitting TRBD1. J lost 4 bases, V lost 5 bases, and 4 bases had no gene match. The CDR3 contains 14 residues. The CDR3 protein is CASSPTGANQPQHF. DNA for the CDR3: TGTGCCAGCAGTCCGACAGGGGCGAATCAGCCCCAGCATTTT.

This clonotype was seen at least ten times. The genes are TRBV6-5 and TRBJ1-1; D is perhaps TRBD1 (5 bases). The CDR3 spans 15 residues. V was cut by 4 bases and J by 7 bases, with 19 bases left in between. The germline V gene encodes CDR1 MNHEY and CDR2 SVGAGI. The CDR3 region is CASSLLQDLSGEAFF. Here the CDR3 DNA reads TGTGCCAGCAGTTTATTACAGGACCTTTCTGGTGAAGCTTTCTTT.

The V call is TRBV7-2, the J call TRBJ2-7; no definite D call. Trimming stripped 7 bases from V and 2 bases from J, with 6 bases between. This CDR3 spans 11 amino acids. Germline V gene sequence: CDR1 SGHTA, CDR2 FQGNSA. In DNA form, the CDR3 reads TGTGCCAGCAACTCGCCCTACGAGCAGTACTTC. It is translated as CASNSPYEQYF.

Ten or more counts support this clonotype. Written as DNA, the CDR3 is TGCAGTGCTAGCCCCTGGGATTCCTACGAGCAGTACTTC. Translation gives CSASPWDSYEQYF. The chain uses TRBV20-1 and TRBJ2-7; unclear D gene. Germline V gene data show CDR1 as DFQATT and CDR2 as SNEGSKA (reference sequence). V was shortened by 3 bases and J by 1 base, with 10 bases between the two germline ends. The length of the CDR3 is 13 residues.

This clonotype appeared once. V gene TRBV27 combines with J gene TRBJ1-1, with a tentative D call TRBD1 (6 bases). V shed 5 bases and J shed 7 bases, with 20 bases lying between them. There are 15 residues in the CDR3. Germline V CDR1 and CDR2: MNHEY, SMNVEV (reference sequence). The CDR3 DNA reads as TGTGCCAGCAGTCCCCCAGGGGCCCAAAGAGGTGAAGCTTTCTTT. Encoded protein: CASSPPGAQRGEAFF.

This clonotype showed up many times. The chain is built from TRBV6-2 or TRBV6-3 and TRBJ1-2; perhaps TRBD1 as D (5 bases). CDR1 and CDR2 (germline): MNHEY, SVGEGT. The CDR3 consists of 12 residues. Trimming cost V 7 bases and J 3 bases, with 9 bases left between them. The CDR3 DNA is TGTGCCAGCACGGCAGGGCACTATGGCTACACCTTC. Encoded protein: CASTAGHYGYTF.

This clonotype was counted at least ten times. The V gene is TRBV20-1, the J gene TRBJ2-5; 10 positions match TRBD2. Germline V lookup: CDR1 DFQATT, CDR2 SNEGSKA (reference sequence). The CDR3 is made up of 15 amino acids. V was pared by 4 bases and J by 7 bases, with 12 bases of the junction left unmatched. The CDR3 spells CSAKGASGGSGTQYF. The DNA for the CDR3 is TGCAGTGCTAAGGGGGCTAGCGGGGGCTCGGGGACCCAGTACTTC.

The V call is TRBV20-1, the J call TRBJ2-1, with 12 bases lining up with TRBD2. J was trimmed by 5 bases and V by 1 base; bases with no gene match: 15. Germline CDR1 reads DFQATT; CDR2 reads SNEGSKA (reference sequence). The CDR3 runs 19 residues. CDR3 loop: CSARAYRLAGALLNNEQFF. Here the CDR3 DNA reads TGCAGTGCTAGAGCTTATAGACTAGCGGGGGCCCTGCTAAACAATGAGCAGTTCTTC.